This T cell receptor (beta chain) was recovered during a study of technical replicates of blood from a few donors. Deletions cut 0 bases from V and 9 bases from J, with 6 bases between. Germline V gene sequence: CDR1 SNHLY, CDR2 FYNNEI. The CDR3 length is 12 residues. The method was immunoSEQ multiplex PCR; TCRdb's version includes in-frame clones alone and lacks a portion of them. The sample consists of approximately 52,000 clones, around 84% of them appearing once. Sequenced sample: PBMCs. This receptor was taken from a human donor in good health. Some clones in this sample may be carry-over from other donors' samples. J is TRBJ1-5 and V is TRBV2, with D unclear. The CDR3 region is CASSEAARPQHF. The CDR3 nucleotides are TGTGCCAGCAGTGAAGCGGCTCGGCCCCAGCATTTT.